This T cell receptor beta chain was sequenced in a study of blood T cells in healthy people across ages. A sample-barcoded 5' primer and a J-beta primer mix were used in a second PCR of roughly 7 to 11 cycles. TCRdb processed the 5' RACE reads anew with MiXCR; each CDR3 protein has one entry. The table shows some 940,000 distinct CDR3 sequences, with approximately 32% occurring only once. Study conclusions and caveats: As age increased, TCR beta diversity per million T cells fell in a roughly linear fashion.

Germline V lookup: CDR1 LNHDA, CDR2 SQIVND (reference sequence). This CDR3 contains 14 residues. The ends lost 5 bases at V and 5 bases at J; junction bases unmatched: 8. A few counts support this clonotype. Its target is unknown. These sequences were also reported in another study, on T cells of mothers and their children.

This receptor was obtained from a woman in her thirties or forties in good health. The sequenced sample consisted of blood. The chain links TRBV19 to TRBJ1-2; 7 nucleotides align to TRBD1. Written as DNA, the CDR3 is TGTGCCAGTAGTGTAACAGGGGAACGATATGGCTACACCTTC. Translated, it gives CASSVTGERYGYTF.